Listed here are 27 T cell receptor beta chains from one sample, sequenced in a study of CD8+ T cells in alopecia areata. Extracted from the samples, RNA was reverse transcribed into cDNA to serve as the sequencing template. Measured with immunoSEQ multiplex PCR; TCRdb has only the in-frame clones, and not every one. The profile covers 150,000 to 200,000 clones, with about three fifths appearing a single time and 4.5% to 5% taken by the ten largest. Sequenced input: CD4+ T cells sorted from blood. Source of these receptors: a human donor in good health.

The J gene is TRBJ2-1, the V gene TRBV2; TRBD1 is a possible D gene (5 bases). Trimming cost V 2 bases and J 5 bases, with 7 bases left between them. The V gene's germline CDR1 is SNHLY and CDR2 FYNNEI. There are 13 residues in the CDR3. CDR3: CASSESRDNEQFF. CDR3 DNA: TGTGCCAGCAGTGAATCCAGGGACAATGAGCAGTTCTTC.

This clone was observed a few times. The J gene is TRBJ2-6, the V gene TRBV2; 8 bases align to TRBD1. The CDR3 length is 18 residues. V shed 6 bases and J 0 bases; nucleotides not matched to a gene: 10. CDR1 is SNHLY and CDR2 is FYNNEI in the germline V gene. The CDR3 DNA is TGTGCCAGCAGACAAAAAGGACAGGGAAACTCTGGGGCCAACGTCCTGACTTTC. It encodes CASRQKGQGNSGANVLTF.

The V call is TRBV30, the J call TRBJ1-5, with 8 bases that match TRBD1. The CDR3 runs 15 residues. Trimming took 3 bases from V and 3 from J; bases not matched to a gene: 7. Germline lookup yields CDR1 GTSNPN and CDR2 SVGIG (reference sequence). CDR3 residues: CAWRKEDRDNQPQHF. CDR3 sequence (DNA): TGTGCCTGGAGAAAGGAGGACAGGGACAATCAGCCCCAGCATTTT.

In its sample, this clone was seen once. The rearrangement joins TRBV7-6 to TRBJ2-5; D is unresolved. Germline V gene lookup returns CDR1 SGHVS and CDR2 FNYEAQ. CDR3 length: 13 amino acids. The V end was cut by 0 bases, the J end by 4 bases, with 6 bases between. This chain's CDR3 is CASSLAGIETQYF. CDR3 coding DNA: TGTGCCAGCAGCTTAGCGGGGATAGAGACCCAGTACTTC.

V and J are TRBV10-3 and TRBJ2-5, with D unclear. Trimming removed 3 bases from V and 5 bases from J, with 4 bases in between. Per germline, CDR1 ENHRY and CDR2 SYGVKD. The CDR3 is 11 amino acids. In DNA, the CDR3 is TGTGCCATCAGTGAAGAGGAGACCCAGTACTTC. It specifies CAISEEETQYF.

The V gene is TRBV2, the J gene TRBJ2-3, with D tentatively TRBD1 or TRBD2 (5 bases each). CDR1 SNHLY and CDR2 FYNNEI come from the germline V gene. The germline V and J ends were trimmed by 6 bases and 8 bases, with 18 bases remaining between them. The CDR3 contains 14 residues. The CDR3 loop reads CASSQDGAFATQYF. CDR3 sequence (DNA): TGTGCCAGCAGCCAGGACGGGGCCTTCGCTACGCAGTATTTT.

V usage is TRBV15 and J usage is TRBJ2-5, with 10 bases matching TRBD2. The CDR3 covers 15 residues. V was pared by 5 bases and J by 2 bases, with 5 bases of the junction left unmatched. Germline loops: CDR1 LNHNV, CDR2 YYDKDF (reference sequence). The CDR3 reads CATSSTSGYQETQYF. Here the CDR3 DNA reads TGTGCCACCAGCTCGACTAGCGGGTATCAAGAGACCCAGTACTTC.

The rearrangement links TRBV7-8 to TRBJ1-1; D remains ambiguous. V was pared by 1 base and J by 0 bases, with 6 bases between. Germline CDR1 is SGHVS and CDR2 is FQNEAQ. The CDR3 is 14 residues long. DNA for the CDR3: TGTGCCAGCAGCTTAGGGCGTTTGAACACTGAAGCTTTCTTT. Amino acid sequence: CASSLGRLNTEAFF.

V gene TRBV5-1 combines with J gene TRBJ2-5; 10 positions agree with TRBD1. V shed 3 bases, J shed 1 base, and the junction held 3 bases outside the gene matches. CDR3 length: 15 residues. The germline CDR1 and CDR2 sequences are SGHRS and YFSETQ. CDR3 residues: CASSSDRGFQETQYF. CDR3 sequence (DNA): TGCGCCAGCAGCTCGGACAGGGGGTTCCAAGAGACCCAGTACTTC.

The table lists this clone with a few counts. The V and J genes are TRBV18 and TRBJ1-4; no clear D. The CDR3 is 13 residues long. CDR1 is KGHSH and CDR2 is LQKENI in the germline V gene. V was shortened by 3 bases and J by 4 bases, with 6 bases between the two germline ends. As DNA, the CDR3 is TGTGCCAGCTCACCGGACCATAATGAAAAACTGTTTTTT. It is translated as CASSPDHNEKLFF.

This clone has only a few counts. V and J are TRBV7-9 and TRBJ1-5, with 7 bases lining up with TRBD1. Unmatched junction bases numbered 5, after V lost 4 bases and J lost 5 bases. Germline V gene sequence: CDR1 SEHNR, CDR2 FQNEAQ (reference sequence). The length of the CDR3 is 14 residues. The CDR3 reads CASSSDRAYQPQHF. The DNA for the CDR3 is TGTGCCAGCAGCTCCGACAGGGCCTATCAGCCCCAGCATTTT.

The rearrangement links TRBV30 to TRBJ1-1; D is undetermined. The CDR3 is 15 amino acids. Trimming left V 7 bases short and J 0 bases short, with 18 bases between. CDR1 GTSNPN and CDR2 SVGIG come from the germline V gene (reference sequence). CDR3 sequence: CASHGRRGMNTEAFF. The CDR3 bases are TGTGCCTCCCACGGCAGGAGAGGCATGAACACTGAAGCTTTCTTT.

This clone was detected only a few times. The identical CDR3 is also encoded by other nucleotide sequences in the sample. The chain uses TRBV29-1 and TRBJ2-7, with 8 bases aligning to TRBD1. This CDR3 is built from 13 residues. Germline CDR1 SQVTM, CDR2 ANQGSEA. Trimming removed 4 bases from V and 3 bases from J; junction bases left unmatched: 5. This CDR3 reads CSVGGQGGYEQYF. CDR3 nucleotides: TGCAGCGTTGGTGGACAGGGCGGCTACGAGCAGTACTTC.

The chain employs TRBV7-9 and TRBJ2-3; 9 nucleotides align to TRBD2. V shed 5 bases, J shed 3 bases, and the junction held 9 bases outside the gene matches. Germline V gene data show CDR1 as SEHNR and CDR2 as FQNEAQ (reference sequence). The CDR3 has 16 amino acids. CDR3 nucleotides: TGTGCCAGCAGCCCCCGGGGTAGCGGGAGTACAGATACGCAGTATTTT. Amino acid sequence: CASSPRGSGSTDTQYF.

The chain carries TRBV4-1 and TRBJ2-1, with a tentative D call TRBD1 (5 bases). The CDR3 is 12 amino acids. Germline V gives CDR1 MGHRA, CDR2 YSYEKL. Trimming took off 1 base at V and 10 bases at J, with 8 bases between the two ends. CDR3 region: CASSQVNREQFF. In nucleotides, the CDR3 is TGCGCCAGCAGCCAAGTCAACAGGGAGCAGTTCTTC.

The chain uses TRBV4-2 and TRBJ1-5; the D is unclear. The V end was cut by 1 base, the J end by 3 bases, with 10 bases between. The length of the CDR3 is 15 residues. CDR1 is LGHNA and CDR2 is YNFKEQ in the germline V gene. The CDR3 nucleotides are TGTGCCAGCAGCCAAGTAGGGCAGCTCAATCAGCCCCAGCATTTT. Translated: CASSQVGQLNQPQHF.

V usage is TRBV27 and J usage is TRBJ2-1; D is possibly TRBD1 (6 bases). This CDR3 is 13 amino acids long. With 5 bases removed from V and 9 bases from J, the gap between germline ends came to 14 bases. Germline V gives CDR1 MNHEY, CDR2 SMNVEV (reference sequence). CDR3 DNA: TGTGCCAGCAGTCCTCGGACAGTCAGTGAGCAGTTCTTC. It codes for CASSPRTVSEQFF.

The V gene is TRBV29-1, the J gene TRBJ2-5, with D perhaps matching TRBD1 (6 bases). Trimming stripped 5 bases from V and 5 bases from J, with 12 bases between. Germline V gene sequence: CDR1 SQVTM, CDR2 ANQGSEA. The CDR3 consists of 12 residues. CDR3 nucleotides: TGCAGCGTTCAGGGGTTCAGGGAGACCCAGTACTTC. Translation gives CSVQGFRETQYF.

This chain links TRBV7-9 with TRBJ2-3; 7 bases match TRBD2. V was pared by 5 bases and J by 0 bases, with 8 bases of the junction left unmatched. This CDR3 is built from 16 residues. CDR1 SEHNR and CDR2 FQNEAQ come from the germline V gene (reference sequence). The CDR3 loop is CASSPRGSLSTDTQYF. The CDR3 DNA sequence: TGTGCCAGCAGCCCCCGCGGGAGTTTGAGCACAGATACGCAGTATTTT.

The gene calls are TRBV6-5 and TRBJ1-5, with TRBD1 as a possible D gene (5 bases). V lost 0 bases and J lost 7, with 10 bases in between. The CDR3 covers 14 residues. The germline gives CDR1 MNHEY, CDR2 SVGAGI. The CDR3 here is CASSYSGQHQPQHF. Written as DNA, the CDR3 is TGTGCCAGCAGTTACTCGGGGCAACACCAGCCCCAGCATTTT.

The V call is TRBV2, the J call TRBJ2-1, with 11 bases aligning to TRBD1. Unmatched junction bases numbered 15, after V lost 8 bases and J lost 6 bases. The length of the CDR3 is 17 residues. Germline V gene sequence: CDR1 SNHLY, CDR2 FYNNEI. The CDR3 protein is CASVPRVRGQGANEQFF. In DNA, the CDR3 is TGTGCCAGCGTCCCCCGTGTCCGTGGACAGGGGGCCAATGAGCAGTTCTTC. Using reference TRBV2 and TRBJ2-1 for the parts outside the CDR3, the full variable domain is EPEVTQTPSHQVTQMGQEVILRCVPISNHLYFYWYRQILGQKVEFLVSFYNNEISEKSEIFDDQFSVERPDGSNFTLKIRSTKLEDSAMYFCASVPRVRGQGANEQFFGPGTRLTVL.

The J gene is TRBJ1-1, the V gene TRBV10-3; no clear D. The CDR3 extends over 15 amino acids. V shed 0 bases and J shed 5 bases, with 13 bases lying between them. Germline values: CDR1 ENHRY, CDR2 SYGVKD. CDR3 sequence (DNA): TGTGCCATCAGTGAGTCTTCAGGCCGAGGGACTGAAGCTTTCTTT. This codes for CAISESSGRGTEAFF.

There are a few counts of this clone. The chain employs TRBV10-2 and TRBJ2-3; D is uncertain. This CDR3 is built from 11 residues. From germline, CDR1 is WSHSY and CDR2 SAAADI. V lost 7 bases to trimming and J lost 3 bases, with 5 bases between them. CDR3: CASTVTDTQYF. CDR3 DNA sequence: TGCGCCAGCACAGTAACAGATACGCAGTATTTT.

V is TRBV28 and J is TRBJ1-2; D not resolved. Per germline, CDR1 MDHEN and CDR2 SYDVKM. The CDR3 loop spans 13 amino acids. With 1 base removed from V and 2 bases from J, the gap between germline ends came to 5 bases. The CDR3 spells CASSLSGNYGYTF. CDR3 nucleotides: TGTGCCAGCAGTTTATCCGGAAACTATGGCTACACCTTC.

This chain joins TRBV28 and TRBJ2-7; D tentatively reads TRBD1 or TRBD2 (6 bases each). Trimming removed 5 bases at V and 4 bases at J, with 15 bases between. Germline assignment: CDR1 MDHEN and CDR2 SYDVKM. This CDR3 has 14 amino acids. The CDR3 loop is CASSPFGGRYEQYF. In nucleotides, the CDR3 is TGTGCCAGCAGTCCCTTTGGGGGGCGGTACGAGCAGTACTTC.

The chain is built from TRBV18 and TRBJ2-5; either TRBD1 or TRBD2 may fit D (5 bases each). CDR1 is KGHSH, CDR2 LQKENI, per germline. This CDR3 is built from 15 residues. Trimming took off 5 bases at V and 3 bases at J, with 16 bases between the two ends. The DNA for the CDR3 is TGTGCCAGCTCATTCTCCGGGACGGACAAAGAGACCCAGTACTTC. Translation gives CASSFSGTDKETQYF. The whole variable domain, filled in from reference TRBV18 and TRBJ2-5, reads NAGVMQNPRHLVRRRGQEARLRCSPMKGHSHVYWYRQLPEEGLKFMVYLQKENIIDESGMPKERFSAEFPKEGPSILRIQQVVRGDSAAYFCASSFSGTDKETQYFGPGTRLLVL.

This CDR3 reads CAFSSTSYEQYF. The DNA for the CDR3 is TGTGCATTCTCCAGCACCTCCTACGAGCAGTACTTC. This chain joins TRBV30 and TRBJ2-7; D remains unclear. Germline CDR1 is GTSNPN and CDR2 is SVGIG (reference sequence). The CDR3 runs 12 residues. Full variable domain (outside the CDR3, taken from reference TRBV30 and TRBJ2-7): SQTIHQWPATLVQPVGSPLSLECTVEGTSNPNLYWYRQAAGRGLQLLFYSVGIGQISSEVPQNLSASRPQDRQFILSSKKLLLSDSGFYLCAFSSTSYEQYFGPGTRLTVT.